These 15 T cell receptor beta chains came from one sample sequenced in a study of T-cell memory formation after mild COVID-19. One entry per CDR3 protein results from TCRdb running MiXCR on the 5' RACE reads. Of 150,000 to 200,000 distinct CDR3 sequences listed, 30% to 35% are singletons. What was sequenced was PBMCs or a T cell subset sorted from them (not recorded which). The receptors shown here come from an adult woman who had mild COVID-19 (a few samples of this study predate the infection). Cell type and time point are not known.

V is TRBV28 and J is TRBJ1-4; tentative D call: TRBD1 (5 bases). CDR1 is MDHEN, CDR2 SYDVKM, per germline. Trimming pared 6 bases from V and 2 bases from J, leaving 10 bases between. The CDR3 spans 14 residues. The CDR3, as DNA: TGTGCCAGCAGCCTACAGGAGACTAATGAAAAACTGTTTTTT. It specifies CASSLQETNEKLFF. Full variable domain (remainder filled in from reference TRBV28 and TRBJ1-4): DVKVTQSSRYLVKRTGEKVFLECVQDMDHENMFWYRQDPGLGLRLIYFSYDVKMKEKGDIPEGYSVSREKKERFSLILESASTNQTSMYLCASSLQETNEKLFFGSGTQLSVL.

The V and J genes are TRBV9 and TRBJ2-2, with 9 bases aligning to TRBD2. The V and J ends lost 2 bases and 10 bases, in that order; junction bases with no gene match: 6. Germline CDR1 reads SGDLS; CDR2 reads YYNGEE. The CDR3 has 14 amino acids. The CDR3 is CASSVGGGAEELFF. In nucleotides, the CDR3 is TGTGCCAGCAGCGTCGGCGGGGGGGCCGAGGAGCTGTTTTTT.

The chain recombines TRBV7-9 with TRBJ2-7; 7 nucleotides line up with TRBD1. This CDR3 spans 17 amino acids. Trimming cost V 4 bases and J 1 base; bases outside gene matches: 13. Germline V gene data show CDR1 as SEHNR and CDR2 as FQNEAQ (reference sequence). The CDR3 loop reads CASSSPLSGQNSYEQYF. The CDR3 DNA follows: TGTGCCAGCAGCTCCCCCTTATCGGGACAGAATTCCTACGAGCAGTACTTC.

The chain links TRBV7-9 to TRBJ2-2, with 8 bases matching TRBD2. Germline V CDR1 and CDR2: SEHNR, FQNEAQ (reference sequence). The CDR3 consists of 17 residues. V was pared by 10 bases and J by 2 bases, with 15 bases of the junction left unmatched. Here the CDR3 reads CATPLSGSGSNTGELFF. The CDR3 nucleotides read TGTGCCACGCCACTATCGGGGAGCGGGAGCAACACCGGGGAGCTGTTTTTT.

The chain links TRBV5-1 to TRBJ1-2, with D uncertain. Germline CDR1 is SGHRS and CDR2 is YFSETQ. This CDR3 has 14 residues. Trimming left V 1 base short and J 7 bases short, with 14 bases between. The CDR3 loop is CASSLNSEGLGYTF. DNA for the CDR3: TGCGCCAGCAGCTTGAATTCAGAAGGTCTTGGCTACACCTTC.

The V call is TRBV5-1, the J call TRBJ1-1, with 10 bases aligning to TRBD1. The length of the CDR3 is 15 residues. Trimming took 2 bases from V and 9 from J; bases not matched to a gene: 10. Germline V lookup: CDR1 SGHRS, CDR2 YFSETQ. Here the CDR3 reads CASSLTGQGTLQAFF. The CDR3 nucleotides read TGCGCCAGCAGCTTAACGGGACAGGGGACGCTTCAAGCTTTCTTT.

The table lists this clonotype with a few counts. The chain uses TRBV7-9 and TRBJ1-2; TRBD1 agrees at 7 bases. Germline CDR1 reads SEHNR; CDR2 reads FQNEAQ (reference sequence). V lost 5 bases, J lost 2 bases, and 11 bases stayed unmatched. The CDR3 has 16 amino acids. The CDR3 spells CASSAREGAQNYGYTF. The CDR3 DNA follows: TGTGCCAGCAGCGCCAGGGAGGGGGCCCAGAACTATGGCTACACCTTC.

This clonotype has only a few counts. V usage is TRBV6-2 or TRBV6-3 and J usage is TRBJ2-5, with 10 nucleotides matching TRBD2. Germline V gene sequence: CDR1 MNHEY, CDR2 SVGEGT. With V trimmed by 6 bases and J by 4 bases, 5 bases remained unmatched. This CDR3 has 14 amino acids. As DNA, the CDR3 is TGTGCCAGCAGGCTAGCGGGAGTGGGAGAGACCCAGTACTTC. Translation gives CASRLAGVGETQYF.

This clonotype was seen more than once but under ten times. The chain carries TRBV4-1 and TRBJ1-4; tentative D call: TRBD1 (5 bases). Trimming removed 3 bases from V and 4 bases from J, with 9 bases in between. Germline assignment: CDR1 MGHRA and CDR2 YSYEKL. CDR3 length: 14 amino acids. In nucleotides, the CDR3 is TGCGCCAGCAGCCAGAGGGGAGTTAATGAAAAACTGTTTTTT. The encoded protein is CASSQRGVNEKLFF.

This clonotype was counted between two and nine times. Here the CDR3 DNA reads TGTGCCAGCAGTCGAGGGGGGTCCGAAGCTTTCTTT. Amino acid sequence: CASSRGGSEAFF. The chain uses TRBV3-1 and TRBJ1-1, with D possibly TRBD1 on 6 matching bases. V lost 6 bases and J 8 bases, leaving 13 bases between the germline ends. CDR3 length: 12 amino acids. The V gene's germline CDR1 is LGHDT and CDR2 YNNKEL (reference sequence).

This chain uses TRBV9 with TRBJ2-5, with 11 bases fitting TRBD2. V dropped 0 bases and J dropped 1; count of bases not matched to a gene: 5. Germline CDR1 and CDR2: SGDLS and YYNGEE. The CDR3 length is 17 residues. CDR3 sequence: CASSVAPGTSGQETQYF. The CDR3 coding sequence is TGTGCCAGCAGCGTAGCCCCCGGGACTAGCGGCCAAGAGACCCAGTACTTC.

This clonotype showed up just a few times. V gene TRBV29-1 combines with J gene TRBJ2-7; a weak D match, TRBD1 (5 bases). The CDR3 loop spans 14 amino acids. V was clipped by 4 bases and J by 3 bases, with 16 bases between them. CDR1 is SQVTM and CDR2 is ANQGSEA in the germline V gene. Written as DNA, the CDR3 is TGCAGCGTTGGCCCCGGCAGGGCCAGCTACGAGCAGTACTTC. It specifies CSVGPGRASYEQYF.

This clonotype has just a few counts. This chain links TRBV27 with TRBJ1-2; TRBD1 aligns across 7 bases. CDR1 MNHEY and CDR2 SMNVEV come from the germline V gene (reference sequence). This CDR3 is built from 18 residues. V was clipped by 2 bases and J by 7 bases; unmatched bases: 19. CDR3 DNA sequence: TGTGCCAGCAGTTTAAAAAGACCGGACAGGCGCCGAATGGGTGGCTACACCTTC. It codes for CASSLKRPDRRRMGGYTF.

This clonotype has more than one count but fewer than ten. The CDR3 DNA sequence: TGTGCCAGCAGTGCCACGAGGCCGGAGAACACCGGGGAGCTGTTTTTT. Protein sequence: CASSATRPENTGELFF. The chain recombines TRBV25-1 with TRBJ2-2; D gene uncertain. The CDR3 consists of 16 residues. The V and J ends lost 4 bases and 1 base respectively, with 13 bases between them. Germline lookup yields CDR1 MGHDK and CDR2 SYGVNS. The full variable domain, with the rest looked up from reference TRBV25-1 and TRBJ2-2, is EADIYQTPRYLVIGTGKKITLECSQTMGHDKMYWYQQDPGMELHLIHYSYGVNSTEKGDLSSESTVSRIRTEHFPLTLESARPSHTSQYLCASSATRPENTGELFFGEGSRLTVL.

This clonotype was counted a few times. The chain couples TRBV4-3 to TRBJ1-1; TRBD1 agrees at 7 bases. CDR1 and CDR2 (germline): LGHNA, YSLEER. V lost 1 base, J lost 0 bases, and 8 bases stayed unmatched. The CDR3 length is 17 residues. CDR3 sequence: CASSQGSQGGVNTEAFF. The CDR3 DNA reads TGCGCCAGCAGCCAAGGGTCCCAGGGGGGGGTGAACACTGAAGCTTTCTTT.